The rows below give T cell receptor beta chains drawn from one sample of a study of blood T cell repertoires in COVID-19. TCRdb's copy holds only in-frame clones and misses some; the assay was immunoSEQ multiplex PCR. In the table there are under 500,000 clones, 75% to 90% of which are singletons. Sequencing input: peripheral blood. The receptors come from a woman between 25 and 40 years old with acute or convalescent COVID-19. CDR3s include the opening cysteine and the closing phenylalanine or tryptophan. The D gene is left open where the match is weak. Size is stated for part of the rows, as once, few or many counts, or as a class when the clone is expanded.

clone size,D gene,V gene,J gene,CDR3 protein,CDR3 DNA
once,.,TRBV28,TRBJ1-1,CASILGRNTEAFF,TGTGCCAGCATACTGGGCCGGAACACTGAAGCTTTCTTT
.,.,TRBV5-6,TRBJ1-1,CASSDGGGNTEAFF,TGTGCCAGCAGCGACGGCGGTGGGAACACTGAAGCTTTCTTT
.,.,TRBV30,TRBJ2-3,CAWSPPRSGLSDTQYF,TGTGCCTGGAGTCCCCCTCGATCCGGACTTTCAGATACGCAGTATTTT
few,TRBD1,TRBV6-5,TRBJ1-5,CASSQRQGAIQPQHF,TGTGCCAGCAGTCAAAGACAGGGGGCGATTCAGCCCCAGCATTTT
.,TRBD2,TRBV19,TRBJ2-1,CASSIGYGDLGLAGANEQFF,TGTGCCAGTAGTATAGGTTATGGAGATTTAGGGCTAGCGGGGGCAAATGAGCAGTTCTTC
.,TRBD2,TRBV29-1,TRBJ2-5,CSVEDERGETQYF,TGCAGCGTTGAAGATGAGCGGGGAGAGACCCAGTACTTC
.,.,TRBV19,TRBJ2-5,CASKLDLVQETQYF,TGTGCCAGTAAACTAGACTTAGTTCAAGAGACCCAGTACTTC
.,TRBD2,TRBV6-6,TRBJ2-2,CASSFTTRFSGLAGGLSVGELFF,TGTGCCAGCAGCTTCACAACAAGGTTCTCGGGTTTGGCGGGGGGGCTCTCTGTCGGGGAGCTGTTTTTT
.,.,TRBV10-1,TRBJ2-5,CASSGTQQETQYF,TGCGCCAGCTCCGGGACACAACAAGAGACCCAGTACTTC
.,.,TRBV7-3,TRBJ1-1,CASSPGGGRNTEAFF,TGTGCCAGCAGCCCCGGGGGGGGAAGAAACACTGAAGCTTTCTTT
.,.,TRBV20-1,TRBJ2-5,CSASSGVGETQYF,TGCAGTGCTAGTTCAGGGGTCGGGGAGACCCAGTACTTC
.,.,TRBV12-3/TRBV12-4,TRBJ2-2,CASGLINTGELFF,TGTGCCAGCGGGCTAATTAACACCGGGGAGCTGTTTTTT
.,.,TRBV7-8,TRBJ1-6,CASSRTDNSPLHF,TGTGCCAGCAGCCGGACAGATAATTCACCCCTCCACTTT
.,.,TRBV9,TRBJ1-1,CASSVDSGGSREAFF,TGTGCCAGCAGCGTAGATTCTGGGGGGTCCCGTGAAGCTTTCTTT
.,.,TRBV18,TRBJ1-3,CASSPPPDSSGNTIYF,TGTGCCAGCTCACCTCCCCCTGACAGCTCTGGAAACACCATATATTTT
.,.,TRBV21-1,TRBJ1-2,CASSFRPRDRGCVYGYTF,TGTGCCAGCAGCTTCCGCCCCCGGGACAGGGGGTGTGTGTATGGCTACACCTTC
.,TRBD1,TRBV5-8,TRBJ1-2,CASSLQGVYGYTF,TGTGCCAGCAGCTTGCAGGGGGTCTATGGCTACACCTTC
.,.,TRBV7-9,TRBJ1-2,CASSLSGLTTF,TGTGCCAGCAGCTTAAGCGGGTTGACAACCTTC
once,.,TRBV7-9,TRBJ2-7,CASSFADSPAYEQYF,TGTGCCAGCAGCTTTGCCGACAGTCCGGCCTACGAGCAGTACTTC
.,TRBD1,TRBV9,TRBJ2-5,CASSPQGAHIETQYF,TGTGCCAGCAGCCCTCAGGGGGCGCATATAGAGACCCAGTACTTC
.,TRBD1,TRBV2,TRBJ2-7,CATYSGQSYEQYF,TGTGCCACCTACTCGGGACAGTCCTACGAGCAGTACTTC
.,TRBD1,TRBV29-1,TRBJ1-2,CSVEWSETGVLSYGYTF,TGCAGCGTTGAATGGTCCGAGACAGGGGTTCTTAGCTATGGCTACACCTTC
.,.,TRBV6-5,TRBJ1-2,CASSYGGVYGYTF,TGTGCCAGCAGTTACGGGGGGGTCTATGGCTACACCTTC
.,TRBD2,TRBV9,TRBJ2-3,CASSVGGGGSVDTQYF,TGTGCCAGCAGCGTAGGGGGCGGGGGTTCAGTAGATACGCAGTATTTT
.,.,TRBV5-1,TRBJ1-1,CASSFQGMNTEAFF,TGCGCCAGCAGCTTCCAGGGGATGAACACTGAAGCTTTCTTT
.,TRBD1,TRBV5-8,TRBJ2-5,CASSGGQSQETQYF,TGTGCCAGCAGCGGGGGACAGAGCCAAGAGACCCAGTACTTC
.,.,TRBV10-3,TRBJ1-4,CAIRETGYEKLFF,TGTGCCATCAGGGAGACAGGCTACGAAAAACTGTTTTTT
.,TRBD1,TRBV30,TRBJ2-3,CAWGLTGGKDTQYF,TGTGCCTGGGGTCTGACAGGGGGCAAAGATACGCAGTATTTT
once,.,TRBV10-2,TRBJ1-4,CASRRQTNEKLFF,TGCGCCAGCAGGAGACAGACGAATGAAAAACTGTTTTTT
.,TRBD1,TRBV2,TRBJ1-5,CASRRQGNQPQHF,TGTGCCAGCAGAAGACAGGGGAATCAGCCCCAGCATTTT
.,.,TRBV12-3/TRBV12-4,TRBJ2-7,CASSFSGTYEQYF,TGTGCCAGCAGTTTCTCAGGGACCTACGAGCAGTACTTC
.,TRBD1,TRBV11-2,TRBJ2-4,CASSLKGQGIGIQYF,TGTGCCAGCAGCTTAAAGGGACAGGGGATCGGCATTCAGTACTTC
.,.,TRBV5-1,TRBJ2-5,CASSFGPSRETQYF,TGCGCCAGCAGCTTCGGTCCGTCCAGGGAGACCCAGTACTTC
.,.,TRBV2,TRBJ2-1,CASSDRGSEQFF,TGTGCCAGCAGTGACCGGGGTAGTGAGCAGTTCTTC
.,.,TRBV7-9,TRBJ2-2,CASSPVMQNTGELFF,TGTGCCAGCAGCCCGGTGATGCAGAACACCGGGGAGCTGTTTTTT
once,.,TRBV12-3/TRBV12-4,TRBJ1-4,CASSSGEKLFF,TGTGCCAGCAGTTCGGGGGAAAAACTGTTTTTT
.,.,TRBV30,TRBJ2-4,CAWSDSSGGQYF,TGTGCCTGGAGTGACTCTTCGGGGGGCCAGTACTTC